A selection of T cell receptor beta chains follows, all from one sample in a study of blood T cell repertoires in COVID-19. This table comes from immunoSEQ multiplex PCR, and its TCRdb copy is limited to in-frame clones, with some not included. The sample holds approximately 200,000 clones, around four fifths seen once. Sequencing was performed on peripheral blood. The receptors shown here come from a woman aged 55-70 years who had recovered from COVID-19. CDR3s include the opening cysteine and the closing phenylalanine or tryptophan. A D gene is named only where the DNA matches it firmly. A row's size may be missing; if present it is once, few, many or a size class.

J: TRBJ1-3
size: NA
D: NA
V: TRBV18
CDR3: CASSPRGSGNTIYF
DNA: TGTGCCAGCTCACCAAGAGGCTCTGGAAACACCATATATTTT

J: TRBJ1-6
size: NA
D: NA
V: TRBV10-3
CDR3: CAIRRPVDNSPLHF
DNA: TGTGCCATCAGGCGGCCCGTTGATAATTCACCCCTCCACTTT

J: TRBJ1-2
size: NA
D: NA
V: TRBV4-2
CDR3: CASSQEILQGYGYTF
DNA: TGTGCCAGCAGCCAAGAAATTCTACAGGGCTATGGCTACACCTTC

J: TRBJ2-7
size: NA
D: TRBD1
V: TRBV13
CDR3: CASSKPTGGDYEQYF
DNA: TGTGCCAGCAGCAAACCGACAGGGGGGGACTACGAGCAGTACTTC

J: TRBJ2-3
size: NA
D: NA
V: TRBV5-1
CDR3: CASSLEDSSTDTQYF
DNA: TGCGCCAGCAGCTTGGAGGACAGTAGCACAGATACGCAGTATTTT

J: TRBJ1-2
size: once
D: NA
V: TRBV18
CDR3: CASSPGGSGYTF
DNA: TGTGCCAGCTCACCGGGAGGTAGTGGCTACACCTTC

J: TRBJ2-7
size: NA
D: NA
V: TRBV19
CDR3: CASSFGAGESYEQYF
DNA: TGTGCCAGTAGCTTTGGGGCAGGGGAATCCTACGAGCAGTACTTC

J: TRBJ1-6
size: NA
D: TRBD1
V: TRBV9
CDR3: CASSPGPEATGDSPLHF
DNA: TGTGCCAGCAGCCCAGGGCCCGAAGCGACAGGGGATTCACCCCTCCACTTT

J: TRBJ2-7
size: NA
D: TRBD1
V: TRBV18
CDR3: CASSTFDRGSYEQYF
DNA: TGTGCCAGCTCAACATTCGACAGGGGCTCCTACGAGCAGTACTTC

J: TRBJ2-3
size: NA
D: TRBD2
V: TRBV27
CDR3: CASRKTSGGTDTQYF
DNA: TGTGCCAGCAGGAAGACTAGCGGGGGCACAGATACGCAGTATTTT

J: TRBJ2-2
size: NA
D: NA
V: TRBV4-2
CDR3: CASSLPAMEGGELFF
DNA: TGTGCCAGCAGCCTCCCAGCAATGGAGGGGGGGGAGCTGTTTTTT

J: TRBJ2-2
size: NA
D: TRBD1
V: TRBV18
CDR3: CASSPGTGDTGELFF
DNA: TGTGCCAGCTCACCCGGGACAGGGGACACCGGGGAGCTGTTTTTT

J: TRBJ1-4
size: few
D: NA
V: TRBV5-4
CDR3: CASSSGTTPNEKLFF
DNA: TGTGCCAGCAGCTCGGGGACAACTCCTAATGAAAAACTGTTTTTT

J: TRBJ2-2
size: NA
D: NA
V: TRBV12-3/TRBV12-4
CDR3: CASSPVNTGELFF
DNA: TGTGCCAGCAGTCCAGTGAACACCGGGGAGCTGTTTTTT

J: TRBJ1-4
size: NA
D: TRBD1
V: TRBV6-5
CDR3: CASSYRGTGQEKLFF
DNA: TGTGCCAGCAGTTACCGAGGGACAGGGCAGGAAAAACTGTTTTTT

J: TRBJ2-1
size: NA
D: NA
V: TRBV14
CDR3: CASSQDRGQRAIEQFF
DNA: TGTGCCAGCAGCCAAGATCGGGGCCAGCGGGCAATTGAGCAGTTCTTC

J: TRBJ2-1
size: once
D: NA
V: TRBV9
CDR3: CASNPGGGQGFNEQFF
DNA: TGTGCCAGCAACCCCGGGGGGGGACAGGGTTTTAATGAGCAGTTCTTC

J: TRBJ2-2
size: NA
D: TRBD2
V: TRBV7-8
CDR3: CASSWGLAGTGELFF
DNA: TGTGCCAGCAGCTGGGGACTAGCGGGCACCGGGGAGCTGTTTTTT

J: TRBJ2-3
size: NA
D: TRBD2
V: TRBV9
CDR3: CASSSRLADTQYF
DNA: TGTGCCAGCAGCTCCCGACTAGCGGATACGCAGTATTTT

J: TRBJ2-2
size: NA
D: NA
V: TRBV2
CDR3: CASSARIGRDTGELFF
DNA: TGTGCCAGCAGTGCCAGGATTGGCAGGGACACCGGGGAGCTGTTTTTT

J: TRBJ2-1
size: once
D: NA
V: TRBV3-1/TRBV3-2
CDR3: CASSQDPAVQFF
DNA: TGTGCCAGCAGCCAAGATCCGGCGGTGCAGTTCTTC

J: TRBJ2-1
size: NA
D: TRBD2
V: TRBV7-2
CDR3: CASSSRTSGGYNEQFF
DNA: TGTGCCAGCAGCTCCAGGACTAGCGGGGGGTACAATGAGCAGTTCTTC

J: TRBJ1-4
size: NA
D: NA
V: TRBV7-9
CDR3: CASSQPTGLNEKLFF
DNA: TGTGCCAGCAGCCAACCAACAGGTCTTAATGAAAAACTGTTTTTT

J: TRBJ2-3
size: NA
D: TRBD2
V: TRBV4-2
CDR3: CASSQDPGGRTDTQYF
DNA: TGTGCCAGCAGCCAAGATCCGGGGGGTCGCACAGATACGCAGTATTTT

J: TRBJ2-5
size: NA
D: NA
V: TRBV7-8
CDR3: CASGREPEETQYF
DNA: TGTGCCAGCGGCCGGGAGCCAGAAGAGACCCAGTACTTC

J: TRBJ2-7
size: NA
D: TRBD1
V: TRBV6-6
CDR3: CASSPQGQGTYEQYF
DNA: TGTGCCAGCAGCCCCCAAGGACAGGGAACCTACGAGCAGTACTTC

J: TRBJ2-1
size: NA
D: TRBD2
V: TRBV15
CDR3: CATSRPRDYYNEQFF
DNA: TGTGCCACCAGCAGACCCCGGGACTATTACAATGAGCAGTTCTTC

J: TRBJ2-5
size: NA
D: NA
V: TRBV30
CDR3: CAWSGSAQETQYF
DNA: TGTGCCTGGAGTGGGAGCGCCCAAGAGACCCAGTACTTC

J: TRBJ1-5
size: few
D: NA
V: TRBV12-3/TRBV12-4
CDR3: CASSGSAGQPQHF
DNA: TGTGCCAGCAGCGGGAGCGCGGGTCAGCCCCAGCATTTT

J: TRBJ2-5
size: NA
D: TRBD2
V: TRBV2
CDR3: CASSEGLAGGAGKTQYF
DNA: TGTGCCAGCAGTGAAGGCCTAGCGGGGGGGGCGGGAAAGACCCAGTACTTC

J: TRBJ1-1
size: NA
D: TRBD1
V: TRBV5-1
CDR3: CASSPRDRVTEAFF
DNA: TGCGCCAGCAGCCCCCGGGACAGGGTGACTGAAGCTTTCTTT

J: TRBJ2-3
size: many
D: TRBD1
V: TRBV5-4
CDR3: CASSLRRQGSTDTQYF
DNA: TGTGCCAGCAGCCTACGGCGACAGGGCAGCACAGATACGCAGTATTTT

J: TRBJ2-7
size: NA
D: NA
V: TRBV11-2
CDR3: CASSATDYEQYF
DNA: TGTGCCAGCAGCGCGACTGACTACGAGCAGTACTTC

J: TRBJ2-2
size: NA
D: NA
V: TRBV6-5
CDR3: CASTKEGTGELFF
DNA: TGTGCCAGCACCAAAGAGGGTACCGGGGAGCTGTTTTTT

J: TRBJ2-3
size: NA
D: TRBD1
V: TRBV7-9
CDR3: CASSSGDRGDTDTQYF
DNA: TGTGCCAGCAGCTCCGGGGACAGGGGAGACACAGATACGCAGTATTTT

J: TRBJ1-5
size: NA
D: NA
V: TRBV29-1
CDR3: CSFSRGGLDQPQHF
DNA: TGCAGCTTTTCCAGGGGAGGGCTCGATCAGCCCCAGCATTTT

J: TRBJ1-2
size: few
D: TRBD1
V: TRBV4-2
CDR3: CASSQPGQGRSGGYTF
DNA: TGTGCCAGCAGCCAACCGGGACAGGGACGATCTGGGGGCTACACCTTC

J: TRBJ1-1
size: NA
D: NA
V: TRBV12-3/TRBV12-4
CDR3: CASSPSGTEAFF
DNA: TGTGCCAGCAGCCCCTCGGGCACTGAAGCTTTCTTT

J: TRBJ2-7
size: NA
D: TRBD2
V: TRBV6-6
CDR3: CASSPPSYAGGFTYEQYF
DNA: TGTGCCAGCAGTCCTCCCTCGTACGCCGGGGGGTTTACCTACGAGCAGTACTTC

J: TRBJ2-3
size: many
D: NA
V: TRBV21-1
CDR3: CASSKVVDGPGGLPITDTQYF
DNA: TGTGCCAGCAGCAAAGTAGTTGATGGTCCGGGGGGCCTCCCCATCACAGATACGCAGTATTTT

J: TRBJ2-7
size: once
D: NA
V: TRBV11-2
CDR3: CASSFVASDEQYF
DNA: TGTGCCAGCAGCTTCGTGGCGAGCGACGAGCAGTACTTC

J: TRBJ1-5
size: few
D: TRBD1
V: TRBV5-1
CDR3: CASSLTGTDNQPQHF
DNA: TGCGCCAGCAGCTTGACCGGGACAGATAATCAGCCCCAGCATTTT

J: TRBJ2-3
size: NA
D: TRBD1
V: TRBV5-1
CDR3: CASSPLRDRDTDTQYF
DNA: TGCGCCAGCAGCCCCTTACGGGACAGGGACACAGATACGCAGTATTTT

J: TRBJ2-7
size: NA
D: NA
V: TRBV1
CDR3: CTSSQVFAGMTYEQYF
DNA: TGCACCAGCAGCCAAGTTTTCGCGGGAATGACCTACGAGCAGTACTTC

J: TRBJ2-3
size: NA
D: TRBD2
V: TRBV2
CDR3: CASSTSGGADTQYF
DNA: TGTGCCAGCAGTACTAGCGGGGGGGCAGATACGCAGTATTTT

J: TRBJ1-4
size: NA
D: NA
V: TRBV11-2
CDR3: CASSLGALRGNEKLFF
DNA: TGTGCCAGCAGCTTAGGGGCTCTAAGGGGGAATGAAAAACTGTTTTTT